Listed below are T cell receptor beta chains from one sample, sequenced in a study of blood T cell repertoires in COVID-19. TCRdb's copy holds only in-frame clones and misses some; the assay was immunoSEQ multiplex PCR. The sample contains around 200,000 clones, just over 85% of which appear only once. Sequencing was performed on peripheral blood. These receptors all stem from a man between 50 and 59 years old with acute or convalescent COVID-19. CDR3s include the opening cysteine and the closing phenylalanine or tryptophan. A D gene is named only where the DNA matches it firmly. The size entry is marked missing in some rows and otherwise reads once, few, many or a size class.

clone_size d_call j_call v_call cdr3_aa cdr3_nt
. TRBD1 TRBJ1-1 TRBV7-9 CASSLATGTGARNTEAFF TGTGCCAGCAGCTTAGCCACGGGGACAGGGGCCCGGAACACTGAAGCTTTCTTT
. . TRBJ2-1 TRBV5-1 CASSLTGDSYNEQFF TGCGCCAGCAGCTTGACAGGTGACTCCTACAATGAGCAGTTCTTC
few TRBD1 TRBJ2-7 TRBV7-2 CASSLEPGGWNEQYF TGTGCCAGCAGCTTAGAGCCAGGGGGCTGGAACGAGCAGTACTTC
. TRBD1 TRBJ2-7 TRBV5-1 CASSPDRVGEQYF TGCGCCAGCAGCCCGGACAGGGTGGGGGAGCAGTACTTC
. . TRBJ2-7 TRBV29-1 CSVEWAGSPYEQYF TGCAGCGTTGAGTGGGCAGGCTCACCCTACGAGCAGTACTTC
. . TRBJ2-5 TRBV10-1 CASSESPQETQYF TGCGCCAGCAGTGAAAGCCCCCAAGAGACCCAGTACTTC
. TRBD1 TRBJ1-5 TRBV4-1 CASSQGDRQNQPQHF TGCGCCAGCAGCCAAGGGGACAGACAAAATCAGCCCCAGCATTTT
. . TRBJ1-2 TRBV2 CASSSDRYGYTF TGTGCCAGCAGCAGTGACAGATATGGCTACACCTTC
. TRBD1 TRBJ1-4 TRBV7-9 CASSRELGQGPTNEKLFF TGTGCCAGCAGCCGAGAATTGGGACAGGGGCCTACTAATGAAAAACTGTTTTTT
. TRBD1 TRBJ1-1 TRBV5-4 CASGTGMHYNTEAFF TGTGCCAGCGGGACAGGGATGCACTATAACACTGAAGCTTTCTTT
. TRBD1 TRBJ2-5 TRBV9 CASSVAARQGFETQYF TGTGCCAGCAGCGTAGCGGCGAGACAGGGATTCGAGACCCAGTACTTC
few TRBD1 TRBJ1-1 TRBV30 CAWSVRVAGTENTEAFF TGTGCCTGGAGTGTACGCGTTGCCGGGACAGAGAACACTGAAGCTTTCTTT
. TRBD1 TRBJ2-7 TRBV6-5 CASRVRQGSGYEQYF TGTGCCAGCAGGGTCAGACAGGGGTCGGGCTACGAGCAGTACTTC
once TRBD1 TRBJ2-1 TRBV18 CASSRDSTYNEQFF TGTGCCAGCTCACGGGACAGTACCTACAATGAGCAGTTCTTC
. TRBD1 TRBJ1-1 TRBV2 CASSEDRVNTEAFF TGTGCCAGCAGCGAGGACAGGGTGAACACTGAAGCTTTCTTT
. . TRBJ1-6 TRBV11-2 CATAGGIVNSPLHF TGTGCCACGGCGGGGGGAATAGTTAATTCACCCCTCCACTTT
once TRBD1 TRBJ1-2 TRBV11-2 CASSLTGTGIGYTF TGTGCCAGCAGCTTAACCGGGACAGGGATCGGCTACACCTTC
many . TRBJ1-5 TRBV10-3 CAISESRGISFNQPQHF TGTGCCATCAGTGAGTCGAGGGGGATCAGTTTCAATCAGCCCCAGCATTTT
once . TRBJ1-1 TRBV4-1 CASSHARGIANTEAFF TGCGCCAGCAGCCATGCCCGGGGGATCGCGAACACTGAAGCTTTCTTT
. . TRBJ2-5 TRBV6-2/TRBV6-3 CASSYSGQSGETQYF TGTGCCAGCAGTTACTCGGGCCAGTCCGGAGAGACCCAGTACTTC
. . TRBJ2-7 TRBV7-9 CASSSVGESYEQYF TGTGCCAGCAGCTCGGTAGGGGAATCCTACGAGCAGTACTTC
. . TRBJ1-5 TRBV7-2 CASSLVLSLQGHQPQHF TGTGCCAGCAGCTTAGTACTATCGTTACAGGGACATCAGCCCCAGCATTTT
. TRBD1 TRBJ1-6 TRBV25-1 CASRQTGAANNSPLHF TGTGCCAGCAGACAGACAGGGGCAGCGAATAATTCACCCCTCCACTTT
few . TRBJ1-2 TRBV12-3/TRBV12-4 CASSLTGNYGYTF TGTGCCAGCAGCCTAACGGGGAACTATGGCTACACCTTC
. . TRBJ2-2 TRBV7-9 CASSSPGGGQAGELFF TGTGCCAGCAGCTCCCCAGGGGGAGGACAGGCCGGGGAGCTGTTTTTT
. TRBD1 TRBJ2-3 TRBV7-9 CASSLVRQGPRTDTQYF TGTGCCAGCAGCTTAGTGAGACAGGGCCCTCGCACAGATACGCAGTATTTT
once . TRBJ1-6 TRBV25-1 CASSDPTGPTLHF TGTGCCAGCAGTGATCCGACAGGACCCACCCTCCACTTT
few . TRBJ1-1 TRBV2 CASSVSRNTEAFF TGTGCCAGCAGTGTCTCCCGGAACACTGAAGCTTTCTTT
. TRBD1 TRBJ2-7 TRBV29-1 CSVEDPRRGYYEQYF TGCAGCGTTGAAGATCCACGCAGGGGGTACTACGAGCAGTACTTC
. TRBD1 TRBJ1-6 TRBV6-2/TRBV6-3 CASSGQGRENSPLHF TGTGCCAGCAGTGGACAGGGGCGAGAGAATTCACCCCTCCACTTT
. TRBD1 TRBJ1-1 TRBV5-5 CASSSRQGLAFF TGTGCCAGCAGCTCTCGACAGGGGTTAGCTTTCTTT
. TRBD1 TRBJ2-1 TRBV5-1 CASKGQGWNEQFF TGCGCCAGCAAGGGACAGGGGTGGAATGAGCAGTTCTTC
. TRBD1 TRBJ2-1 TRBV10-3 CAISGGQGKEKFF TGTGCCATCAGTGGAGGACAGGGCAAAGAAAAGTTCTTC
. . TRBJ1-5 TRBV2 CASSGGQGIFQPQHF TGTGCCAGCAGTGGAGGGCAGGGGATTTTTCAGCCCCAGCATTTT
. . TRBJ1-1 TRBV7-8 CASSLVGAGTEAFF TGTGCCAGCAGCTTAGTGGGGGCCGGCACTGAAGCTTTCTTT
. . TRBJ1-2 TRBV3-1/TRBV3-2 CASSQVRGNYGYTF TGTGCCAGCAGCCAAGTTAGGGGTAACTATGGCTACACCTTC
. TRBD2 TRBJ2-1 TRBV4-1 CASSQDWGGFDNEQFF TGCGCCAGCAGCCAAGATTGGGGGGGGTTCGACAATGAGCAGTTCTTC
. TRBD2 TRBJ2-1 TRBV7-2 CASSPPGLKGNEQFF TGTGCCAGCAGCCCCCCGGGACTAAAGGGCAATGAGCAGTTCTTC